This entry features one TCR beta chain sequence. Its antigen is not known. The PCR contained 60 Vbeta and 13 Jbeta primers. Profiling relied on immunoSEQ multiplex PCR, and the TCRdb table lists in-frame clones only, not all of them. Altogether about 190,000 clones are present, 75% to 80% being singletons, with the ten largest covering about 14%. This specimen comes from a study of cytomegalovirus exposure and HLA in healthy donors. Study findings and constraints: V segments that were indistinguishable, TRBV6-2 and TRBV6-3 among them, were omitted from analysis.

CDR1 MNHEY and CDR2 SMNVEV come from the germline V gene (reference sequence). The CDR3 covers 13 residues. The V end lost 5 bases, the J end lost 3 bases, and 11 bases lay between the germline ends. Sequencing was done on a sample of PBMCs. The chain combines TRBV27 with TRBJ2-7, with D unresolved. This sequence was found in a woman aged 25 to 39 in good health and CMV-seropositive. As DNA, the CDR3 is TGTGCCAGCAGTCCCGCGGCCCGCTACGAGCAGTACTTC. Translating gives CASSPAARYEQYF.